Below are 22 T cell receptor beta chains sequenced from a single sample in a study of blood T cell repertoires in COVID-19. Measured with immunoSEQ multiplex PCR; TCRdb has only the in-frame clones, and not every one. The table shows some 150,000 clones, with about 85% occurring only once. Sample: peripheral blood. The origin of the receptors is a man between 60 and 75 years old who had recovered from COVID-19.

The rearrangement uses TRBV7-9 and TRBJ1-2; TRBD1 matches at 7 bases. CDR3 size: 15 residues. The V gene's germline CDR1 is SEHNR and CDR2 FQNEAQ (reference sequence). V lost 5 bases to trimming and J lost 4 bases; unmatched junction nucleotides: 10. The CDR3: CASSPGTADFYGYTF. The CDR3, as DNA: TGTGCCAGCAGCCCTGGGACAGCGGATTTCTATGGCTACACCTTC. The variable domain in full, completed from reference TRBV7-9 and TRBJ1-2, reads DTGVSQNPRHKITKRGQNVTFRCDPISEHNRLYWYRQTLGQGPEFLTYFQNEAQLEKSRLLSDRFSAERPKGSFSTLEIQRTEQGDSAMYLCASSPGTADFYGYTFGSGTRLTVV.

V gene TRBV5-1 combines with J gene TRBJ2-5, with 8 bases lining up with TRBD1. This CDR3 spans 14 amino acids. J gave up 2 bases and V 7 bases, and 7 bases lay outside the gene matches. Germline V gene data show CDR1 as SGHRS and CDR2 as YFSETQ. The CDR3: CASDKGQGQETQYF. CDR3 coding DNA: TGCGCCAGCGACAAAGGACAGGGACAAGAGACCCAGTACTTC.

In its sample, this clone was seen once. The rearrangement joins TRBV4-2 to TRBJ2-5; TRBD2 agrees at 14 bases. The ends lost 1 base at V and 5 bases at J; junction bases unmatched: 3. The CDR3 spans 16 residues. CDR1 and CDR2 (germline): LGHNA, YNFKEQ. CDR3 in amino acids: CASSQGTSGGRETQYF. The CDR3 DNA follows: TGTGCCAGCAGCCAAGGGACTAGCGGGGGGCGGGAGACCCAGTACTTC.

CDR3 sequence reads: CASSSLGTSPHQETQYF. The CDR3 nucleotides are TGTGCCAGCAGTTCACTAGGGACTAGCCCGCACCAAGAGACCCAGTACTTC. The chain is built from TRBV27 and TRBJ2-5, with 9 nucleotides matching TRBD2. Trimming took 4 bases from V and 0 from J; bases not matched to a gene: 9. The germline gives CDR1 MNHEY, CDR2 SMNVEV (reference sequence). This CDR3 spans 17 amino acids.

This chain connects TRBV19 to TRBJ1-4, with D perhaps TRBD1 (6 bases). The CDR3 runs to 15 residues. The ends were cut back, 5 bases at V and 5 bases at J, with 15 bases in the middle. From germline, CDR1 is LNHDA and CDR2 SQIVND (reference sequence). The CDR3 DNA reads TGTGCCAGTAGTTCCGACAGGACCCTCAATGAAAAACTGTTTTTT. Amino acids: CASSSDRTLNEKLFF.

The rearrangement links TRBV4-1 to TRBJ2-7; D not certain. V gave up 3 bases and J gave up 0 bases, with 15 bases separating them. This CDR3 contains 16 residues. CDR1 and CDR2 (germline): MGHRA, YSYEKL. The chain's CDR3 is CASSHPNPGGSYEQYF. The CDR3 region has the DNA TGCGCCAGCAGCCACCCAAACCCGGGTGGCTCCTACGAGCAGTACTTC.

The genes are TRBV27 and TRBJ1-1, with 8 bases lining up with TRBD1. The CDR3 has 15 amino acids. The V gene's germline CDR1 is MNHEY and CDR2 SMNVEV (reference sequence). With V trimmed by 5 bases and J by 5 bases, 10 bases remained unmatched. CDR3 nucleotide sequence: TGTGCCAGCAGTCCCTACAGGGGGAAAAGGACTGAAGCTTTCTTT. It encodes CASSPYRGKRTEAFF.

This clone appeared once. V is TRBV4-1 and J is TRBJ2-5; weak D call: TRBD2 (6 bases). The CDR3 is 14 residues long. Trimming shortened V by 1 base and J by 4 bases, and 10 bases separated the two germline ends. The V gene's germline CDR1 is MGHRA and CDR2 YSYEKL. CDR3 bases: TGCGCCAGCAGCCAAGGGAGGGTCGTAGAGACCCAGTACTTC. Translating gives CASSQGRVVETQYF.

In DNA, the CDR3 is TGTGCCAGCAGCTTAGCGGTCCAGATCACAGATACGCAGTATTTT. This gives the protein CASSLAVQITDTQYF. The chain joins TRBV7-2 to TRBJ2-3; D unclear. This CDR3 has 15 amino acids. Germline CDR1 and CDR2: SGHTA and FQGNSA. The V and J ends lost 0 bases and 2 bases respectively, with 9 bases between them.

The rearrangement uses TRBV6-1 and TRBJ1-6, with 9 bases matching TRBD1. The CDR3 contains 13 residues. Germline CDR1 is MNHNS and CDR2 is SASEGT. Germline trimming cut 7 bases from V and 7 bases from J; bases unmatched to any gene: 2. The CDR3 region has the DNA TGTGCCAGCACCGGGACAGGGAATTCACCCCTCCACTTT. It translates to CASTGTGNSPLHF.

The chain links TRBV19 to TRBJ2-7; TRBD2 is a possible D gene (7 bases). The CDR3 is made up of 16 amino acids. Germline V gene sequence: CDR1 LNHDA, CDR2 SQIVND (reference sequence). Trimming pared 3 bases from V and 3 bases from J, leaving 18 bases between. The chain's CDR3 is CASSISLGGALYEQYF. CDR3 in DNA: TGTGCCAGTAGTATTTCGTTGGGGGGGGCCCTCTACGAGCAGTACTTC.

The chain employs TRBV14 and TRBJ2-4; 9 positions match TRBD1. Germline V lookup: CDR1 SGHDN, CDR2 FVKESK. V lost 0 bases and J lost 3; bases outside the gene matches: 6. This CDR3 has 17 residues. CDR3 amino acids: CASSQEERDRDKNIQYF. The CDR3, as DNA: TGTGCCAGCAGCCAAGAGGAAAGGGACAGGGACAAAAACATTCAGTACTTC.

The chain employs TRBV2 and TRBJ2-5; D uncertain. CDR3 length equals 13 residues. Germline loops: CDR1 SNHLY, CDR2 FYNNEI. V was cut by 5 bases and J by 5 bases, with 12 bases left in between. The CDR3 protein is CASSLLFMETQYF. CDR3 nucleotides: TGTGCCAGCAGTCTTCTCTTTATGGAGACCCAGTACTTC.

The chain is built from TRBV19 and TRBJ1-3, with D unclear. The germline V and J ends were trimmed by 7 bases and 4 bases, with 11 bases remaining between them. CDR3 size: 13 residues. Germline assignment: CDR1 LNHDA and CDR2 SQIVND (reference sequence). This chain's CDR3 is CASTPLLGNTIYF. CDR3 in DNA: TGTGCCAGTACCCCCCTCTTGGGAAACACCATATATTTT.

This chain links TRBV7-9 with TRBJ2-5; weak D call: TRBD2 (6 bases). Trimming cost V 1 base and J 9 bases, with 6 bases left between them. Germline V gene data show CDR1 as SEHNR and CDR2 as FQNEAQ (reference sequence). The CDR3 has 11 amino acids. Here the CDR3 DNA reads TGTGCCAGCAGCTTAGGGGGGGCCCAGTACTTC. Amino acid sequence: CASSLGGAQYF.

A few counts support this clone. This chain uses TRBV7-2 with TRBJ2-3; D ambiguous. Germline values: CDR1 SGHTA, CDR2 FQGNSA. V was cut by 3 bases and J by 3 bases, with 7 bases left in between. This CDR3 spans 13 amino acids. CDR3 loop: CASSLVTTDTQYF. Here the CDR3 DNA reads TGTGCCAGCAGCTTGGTGACTACAGATACGCAGTATTTT.

The rearrangement joins TRBV5-4 to TRBJ1-1, with 7 bases fitting TRBD1. Germline values: CDR1 SGHNT, CDR2 YYREEE (reference sequence). The CDR3 contains 13 residues. V shed 0 bases and J 9 bases; nucleotides not matched to a gene: 5. The CDR3 spells CASSLGGTAKAFF. CDR3 sequence (DNA): TGTGCCAGCAGCTTGGGGGGGACAGCAAAAGCTTTCTTT.

This chain joins TRBV18 and TRBJ1-3; D uncertain. The CDR3 has 12 amino acids. V lost 5 bases, J lost 4 bases, and 6 bases lay in between. Germline lookup yields CDR1 KGHSH and CDR2 LQKENI. The CDR3 protein is CASSGHGNTIYF. DNA of the CDR3: TGTGCCAGCTCAGGCCACGGAAACACCATATATTTT. Full variable domain (outside the CDR3, taken from reference TRBV18 and TRBJ1-3): NAGVMQNPRHLVRRRGQEARLRCSPMKGHSHVYWYRQLPEEGLKFMVYLQKENIIDESGMPKERFSAEFPKEGPSILRIQQVVRGDSAAYFCASSGHGNTIYFGEGSWLTVV.

The chain combines TRBV11-3 with TRBJ2-5, with 7 positions matching TRBD1. The CDR3 has 16 amino acids. Germline lookup yields CDR1 SGHNT and CDR2 YENEEA. After removal of 4 bases from V and 5 bases from J, the junction contained 13 bases not matched to a gene. The CDR3 region has the DNA TGTGCCAGCAGCTACCCGACAGGGACCGGTCAGGAGACCCAGTACTTC. Its translation is CASSYPTGTGQETQYF.

The gene calls are TRBV6-5 and TRBJ2-3, with D perhaps matching TRBD2 (5 bases). CDR1 MNHEY and CDR2 SVGAGI come from the germline V gene. This CDR3 is built from 14 residues. The ends were cut back, 6 bases at V and 14 bases at J, with 24 bases in the middle. The CDR3 DNA reads as TGTGCCAGCAGCATGACCTGGACTGCTCCTTATCTGTATTTT. It translates to CASSMTWTAPYLYF.

This chain uses TRBV6-1 with TRBJ1-4, with a weak D call TRBD1 (6 bases). This CDR3 has 13 amino acids. Germline values: CDR1 MNHNS, CDR2 SASEGT. The V gene lost 2 bases and the J gene lost 14 bases, with 15 bases spanning the gap. The DNA of the CDR3 is TGTGCCAGCAGTGAAACAGGGTTCAAGGATCTGTTTTTT. Its translation is CASSETGFKDLFF.

V gene TRBV6-5 combines with J gene TRBJ2-5; TRBD1 is a possible D gene (5 bases). V dropped 5 bases and J dropped 2 bases, with 6 bases sitting between them. This CDR3 region has 12 residues. Germline values: CDR1 MNHEY, CDR2 SVGAGI. In DNA, the CDR3 is TGTGCCAGCAGTCAGGGACAAGAGACCCAGTACTTC. Encoded protein: CASSQGQETQYF.